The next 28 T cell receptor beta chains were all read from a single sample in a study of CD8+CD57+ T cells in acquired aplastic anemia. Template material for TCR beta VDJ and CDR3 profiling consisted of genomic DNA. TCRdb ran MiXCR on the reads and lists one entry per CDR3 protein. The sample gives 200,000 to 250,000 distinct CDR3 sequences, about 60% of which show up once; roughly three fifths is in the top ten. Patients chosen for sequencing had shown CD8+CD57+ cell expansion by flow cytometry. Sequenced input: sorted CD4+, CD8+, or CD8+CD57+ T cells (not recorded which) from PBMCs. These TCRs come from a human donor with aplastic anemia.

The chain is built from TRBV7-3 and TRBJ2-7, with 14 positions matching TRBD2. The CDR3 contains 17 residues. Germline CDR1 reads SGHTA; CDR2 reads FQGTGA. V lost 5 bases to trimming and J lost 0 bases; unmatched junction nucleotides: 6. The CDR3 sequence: CASSPGTSGGGSYEQYF. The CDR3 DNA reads TGTGCCAGCAGCCCCGGGACTAGCGGGGGTGGCTCCTACGAGCAGTACTTC. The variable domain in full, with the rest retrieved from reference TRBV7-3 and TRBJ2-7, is GAGVSQTPSNKVTEKGKYVELRCDPISGHTALYWYRQSLGQGPEFLIYFQGTGAADDSGLPNDRFFAVRPEGSVSTLKIQRTERGDSAVYLCASSPGTSGGGSYEQYFGPGTRLTVT.

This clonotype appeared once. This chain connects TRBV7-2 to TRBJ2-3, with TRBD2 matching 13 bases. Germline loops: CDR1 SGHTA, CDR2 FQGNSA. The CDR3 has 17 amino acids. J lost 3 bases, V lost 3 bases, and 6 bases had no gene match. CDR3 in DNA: TGTGCCAGCAGCTTCGCTCCACTAGCGGGAGGGACAGATACGCAGTATTTT. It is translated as CASSFAPLAGGTDTQYF.

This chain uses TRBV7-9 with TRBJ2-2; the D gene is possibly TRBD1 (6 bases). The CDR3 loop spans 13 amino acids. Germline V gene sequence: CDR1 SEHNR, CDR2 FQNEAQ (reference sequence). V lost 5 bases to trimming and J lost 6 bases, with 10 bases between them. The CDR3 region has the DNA TGTGCCAGCAGCAGGGACATATCCGGGGAGCTGTTTTTT. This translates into CASSRDISGELFF.

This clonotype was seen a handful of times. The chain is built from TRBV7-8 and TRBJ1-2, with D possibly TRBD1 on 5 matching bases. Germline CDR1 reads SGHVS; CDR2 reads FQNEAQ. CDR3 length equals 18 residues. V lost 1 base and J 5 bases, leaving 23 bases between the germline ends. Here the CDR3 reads CASSLELNLPREGYGYTF. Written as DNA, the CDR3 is TGTGCCAGCAGCTTAGAACTGAATTTGCCCAGGGAAGGTTATGGCTACACCTTC.

CDR3 bases: TGTGCCAGCAGGAAAGACAGGGCGGGAGTGGGGAAACTGTTTTTT. This encodes CASRKDRAGVGKLFF. The V call is TRBV7-9, the J call TRBJ1-4, with 7 bases that match TRBD1. The CDR3 is 15 residues long. Trimming removed 6 bases from V and 11 bases from J; junction bases left unmatched: 15. Germline V gives CDR1 SEHNR, CDR2 FQNEAQ (reference sequence).

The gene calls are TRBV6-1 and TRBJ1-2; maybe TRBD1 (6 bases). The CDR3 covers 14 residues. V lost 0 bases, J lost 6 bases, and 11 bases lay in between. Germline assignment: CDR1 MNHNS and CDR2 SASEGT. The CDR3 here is CASSEALHRDGYTF. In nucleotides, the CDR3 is TGTGCCAGCAGTGAAGCGCTTCACAGGGATGGCTACACCTTC.

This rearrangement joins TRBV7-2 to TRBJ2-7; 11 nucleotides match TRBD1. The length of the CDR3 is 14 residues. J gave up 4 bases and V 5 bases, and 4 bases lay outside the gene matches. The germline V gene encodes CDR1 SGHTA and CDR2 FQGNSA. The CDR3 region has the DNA TGTGCCAGCAGCCAGGACAGGGGGCGATACGAGCAGTACTTC. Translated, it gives CASSQDRGRYEQYF.

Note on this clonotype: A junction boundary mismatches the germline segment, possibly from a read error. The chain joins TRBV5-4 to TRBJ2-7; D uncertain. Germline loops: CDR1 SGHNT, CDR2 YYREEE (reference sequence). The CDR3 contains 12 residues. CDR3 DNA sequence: TGTGCCAGCAGCTTGGACTTTTACGGGCAGTACTTC. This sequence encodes CASSLDFYGQYF.

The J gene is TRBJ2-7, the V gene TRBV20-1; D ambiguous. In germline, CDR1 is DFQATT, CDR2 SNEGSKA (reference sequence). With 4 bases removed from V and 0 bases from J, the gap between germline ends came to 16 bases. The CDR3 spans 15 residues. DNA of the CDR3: TGCAGTGCTACGGTACCGGCAGGCGTCTCCTACGAGCAGTACTTC. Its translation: CSATVPAGVSYEQYF.

Written as DNA, the CDR3 is TGCGCCAGCAGCCCCCAAGGGACACCCCTCCACTTT. Translating it yields CASSPQGTPLHF. This chain joins TRBV5-1 and TRBJ1-6, with D unclear. The CDR3 has 12 residues. With 4 bases removed from V and 11 bases from J, the gap between germline ends came to 10 bases. CDR1 is SGHRS and CDR2 is YFSETQ in the germline V gene.

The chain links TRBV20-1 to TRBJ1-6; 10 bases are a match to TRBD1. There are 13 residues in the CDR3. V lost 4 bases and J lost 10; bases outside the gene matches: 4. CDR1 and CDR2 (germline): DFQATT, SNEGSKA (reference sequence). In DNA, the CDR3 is TGCAGTGCTAACCGGGACAGGGGATCACCCCTCCACTTT. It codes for CSANRDRGSPLHF.

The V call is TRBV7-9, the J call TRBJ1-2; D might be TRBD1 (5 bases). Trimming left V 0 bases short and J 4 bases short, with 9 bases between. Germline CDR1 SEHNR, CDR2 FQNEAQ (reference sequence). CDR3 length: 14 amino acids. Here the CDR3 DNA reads TGTGCCAGCAGCTTAGCGGGACTGCTCTATGGCTACACCTTC. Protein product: CASSLAGLLYGYTF.

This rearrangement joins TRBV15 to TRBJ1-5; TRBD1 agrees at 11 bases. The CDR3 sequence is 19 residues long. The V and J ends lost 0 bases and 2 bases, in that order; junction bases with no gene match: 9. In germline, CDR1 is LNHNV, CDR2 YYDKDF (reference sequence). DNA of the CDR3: TGTGCCACCAGCAGAGATCCGGGACAGGGGGATTTTGGCAATCAGCCCCAGCATTTT. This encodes CATSRDPGQGDFGNQPQHF.

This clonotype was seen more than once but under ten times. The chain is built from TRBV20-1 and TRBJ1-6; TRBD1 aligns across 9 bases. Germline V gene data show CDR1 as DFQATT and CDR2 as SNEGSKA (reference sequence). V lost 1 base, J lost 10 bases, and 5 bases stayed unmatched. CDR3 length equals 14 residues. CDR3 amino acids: CSARVGQGRSPLHF. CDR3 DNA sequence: TGCAGTGCTAGAGTGGGACAGGGTCGCTCACCCCTCCACTTT.

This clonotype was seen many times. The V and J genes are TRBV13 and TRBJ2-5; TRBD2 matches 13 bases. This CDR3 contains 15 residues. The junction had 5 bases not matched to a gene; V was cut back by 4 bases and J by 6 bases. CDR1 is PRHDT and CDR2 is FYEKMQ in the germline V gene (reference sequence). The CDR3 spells CASSSPGLAGKTQYF. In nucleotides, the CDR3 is TGTGCCAGCAGCTCCCCGGGACTAGCGGGAAAGACCCAGTACTTC. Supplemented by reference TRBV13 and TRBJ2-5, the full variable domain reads AAGVIQSPRHLIKEKRETATLKCYPIPRHDTVYWYQQGPGQDPQFLISFYEKMQSDKGSIPDRFSAQQFSDYHSELNMSSLELGDSALYFCASSSPGLAGKTQYFGPGTRLLVL.

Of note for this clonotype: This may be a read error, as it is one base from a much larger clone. CDR3 protein: CASSYSRSGDTQYF. DNA of the CDR3: TGTGCCAGCAGTTACTCGAGGAGTGGAGATACGCAGTATTTT. The genes are TRBV6-5 and TRBJ2-3, with no clear D. The CDR3 contains 14 residues. V was cut by 0 bases and J by 5 bases, with 9 bases left in between. Looked up from germline, CDR1 is MNHEY and CDR2 is SVGAGI.

The DNA of the CDR3 is TGTGCCAGCAGTTTCGTCGAACCGAACACTGAAGCTTTCTTT. This sequence encodes CASSFVEPNTEAFF. The chain uses TRBV12-3 or TRBV12-4 and TRBJ1-1; no clear D gene. There are 14 residues in the CDR3. V lost 3 bases and J lost 1, with 9 bases in between.

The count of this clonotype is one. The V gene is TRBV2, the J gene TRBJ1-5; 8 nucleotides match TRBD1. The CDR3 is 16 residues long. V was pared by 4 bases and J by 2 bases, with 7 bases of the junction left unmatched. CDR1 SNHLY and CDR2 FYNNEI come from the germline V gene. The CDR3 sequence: CASSVSQGAGNQPQHF. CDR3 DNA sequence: TGTGCCAGCAGTGTAAGTCAGGGGGCTGGCAATCAGCCCCAGCATTTT.

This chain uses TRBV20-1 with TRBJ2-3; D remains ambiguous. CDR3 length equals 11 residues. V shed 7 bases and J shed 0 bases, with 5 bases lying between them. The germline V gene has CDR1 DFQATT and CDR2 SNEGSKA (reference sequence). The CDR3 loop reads CSGLSTDTQYF. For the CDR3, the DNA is TGCAGTGGATTGAGCACAGATACGCAGTATTTT.

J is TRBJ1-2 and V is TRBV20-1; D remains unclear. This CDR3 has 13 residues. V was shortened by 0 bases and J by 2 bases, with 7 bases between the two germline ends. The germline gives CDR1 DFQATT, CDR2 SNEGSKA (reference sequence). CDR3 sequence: CSARDEGNYGYTF. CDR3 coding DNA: TGCAGTGCTAGAGATGAAGGAAACTATGGCTACACCTTC.

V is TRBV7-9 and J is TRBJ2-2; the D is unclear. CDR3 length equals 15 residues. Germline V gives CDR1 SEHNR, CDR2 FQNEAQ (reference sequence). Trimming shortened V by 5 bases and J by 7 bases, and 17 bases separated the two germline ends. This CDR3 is CASSTSLGSGGELFF. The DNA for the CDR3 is TGTGCCAGCAGCACCTCCTTAGGGTCAGGCGGGGAGCTGTTTTTT. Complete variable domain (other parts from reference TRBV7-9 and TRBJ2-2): DTGVSQNPRHKITKRGQNVTFRCDPISEHNRLYWYRQTLGQGPEFLTYFQNEAQLEKSRLLSDRFSAERPKGSFSTLEIQRTEQGDSAMYLCASSTSLGSGGELFFGEGSRLTVL.

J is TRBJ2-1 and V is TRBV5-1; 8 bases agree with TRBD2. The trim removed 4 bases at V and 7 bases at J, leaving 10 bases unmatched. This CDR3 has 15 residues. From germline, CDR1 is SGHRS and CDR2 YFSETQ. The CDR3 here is CASSPGGWGVNEQFF. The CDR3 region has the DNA TGCGCCAGCAGCCCGGGGGGGTGGGGCGTGAATGAGCAGTTCTTC.

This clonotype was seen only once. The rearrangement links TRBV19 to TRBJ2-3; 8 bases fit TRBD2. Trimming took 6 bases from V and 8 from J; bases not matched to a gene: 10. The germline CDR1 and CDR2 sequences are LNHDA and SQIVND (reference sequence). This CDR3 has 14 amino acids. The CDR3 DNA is TGTGCCAGTAGGGTGACTAGCGCGGGTGGTACGCAGTATTTT. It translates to CASRVTSAGGTQYF.

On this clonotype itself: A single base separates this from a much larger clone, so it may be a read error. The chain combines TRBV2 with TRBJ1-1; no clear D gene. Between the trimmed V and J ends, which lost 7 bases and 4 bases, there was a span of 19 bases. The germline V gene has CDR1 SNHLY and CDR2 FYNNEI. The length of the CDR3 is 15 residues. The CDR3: CASMDPTGMTTEAFF. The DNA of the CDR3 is TGTGCCAGCATGGACCCTACGGGGATGACCACTGAAGCTTTCTTT.

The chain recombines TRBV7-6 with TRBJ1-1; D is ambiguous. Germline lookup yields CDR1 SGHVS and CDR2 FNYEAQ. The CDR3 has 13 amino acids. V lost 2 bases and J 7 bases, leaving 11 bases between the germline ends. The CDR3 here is CASSLLDGDEAFF. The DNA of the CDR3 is TGTGCCAGCAGCTTATTGGACGGGGATGAAGCTTTCTTT.

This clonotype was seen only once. The CDR3: CATSRVSGGTGADTQYF. CDR3 nucleotides: TGTGCCACCAGCAGAGTTAGCGGGGGGACCGGGGCAGATACGCAGTATTTT. The V gene is TRBV15, the J gene TRBJ2-3, with TRBD2 matching over 10 bases. The J segment lost 4 bases and the V segment lost 1 base, leaving 8 bases of the junction unmatched. CDR1 LNHNV and CDR2 YYDKDF come from the germline V gene (reference sequence). CDR3 size: 17 residues.

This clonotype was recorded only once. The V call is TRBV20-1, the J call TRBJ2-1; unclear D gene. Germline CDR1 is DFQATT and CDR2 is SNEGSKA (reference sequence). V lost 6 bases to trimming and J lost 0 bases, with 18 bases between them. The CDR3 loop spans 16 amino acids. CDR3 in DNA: TGCAGTGCCCCCCGGGTTGTTCCTAGCTCCTACAATGAGCAGTTCTTC. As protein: CSAPRVVPSSYNEQFF.

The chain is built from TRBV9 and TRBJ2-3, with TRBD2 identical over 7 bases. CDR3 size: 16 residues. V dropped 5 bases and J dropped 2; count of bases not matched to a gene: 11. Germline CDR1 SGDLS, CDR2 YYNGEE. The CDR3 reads CASSGEGGQPTDTQYF. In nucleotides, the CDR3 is TGTGCCAGCAGTGGGGAGGGCGGCCAGCCCACAGATACGCAGTATTTT.